These 21 T cell receptor beta chains were sequenced from one sample in a study of tumor-infiltrating lymphocytes in glioblastoma multiforme. Multiple V-beta primers and a C-beta primer amplified TCRB from RNA. TCRdb reprocessed the multiplex PCR reads via MiXCR and lists one record per CDR3 protein. The table lists 25,000 to 35,000 distinct CDR3 sequences, 50% to 75% of them singletons, with 33% in the top ten. Sequencing used brain tumor tissue. The source of these receptors is a male donor with glioblastoma.

The CDR3 loop is CASTRVSSGVYNEQFF. CDR3 DNA: TGTGCCAGCACAAGAGTATCTAGTGGGGTCTACAATGAGCAGTTCTTC. The chain joins TRBV6-2 or TRBV6-3 to TRBJ2-1; no clear D gene. This CDR3 region has 16 residues. Trimming took off 7 bases at V and 3 bases at J, with 19 bases between the two ends. Germline V CDR1 and CDR2: MNHEY, SVGEGT.

Of note for this clonotype: A much larger clone is a single base away; this may be a read error. V gene TRBV30 combines with J gene TRBJ2-5, with D maybe TRBD1 (6 bases). Germline assignment: CDR1 GTSNPN and CDR2 SVGIG (reference sequence). V lost 2 bases to trimming and J lost 1 base, with 14 bases between them. CDR3 length: 15 residues. DNA for the CDR3: TGTGCCTGGAGTCCTTTCACAGGGATCCAAGAGACCCAGTACTTC. It codes for CAWSPFTGIQETQYF.

This clonotype is medium-sized within its sample. The chain joins TRBV11-2 to TRBJ1-6; 8 nucleotides align to TRBD1. The V gene end was trimmed by 3 bases and the J gene end by 5 bases; junction bases not matched to a gene: 3. In germline, CDR1 is SGHAT, CDR2 FQNNGV. This CDR3 is built from 15 residues. The CDR3 DNA reads as TGTGCCAGCAGCTTCTCGACAGGGGATAATTCACCCCTCCACTTT. Amino acid sequence: CASSFSTGDNSPLHF.

For this clonotype: A read error is possible here, since a much larger clone lies one base away. The CDR3 does not close with the conserved phenylalanine or tryptophan, likely indicating a read error. V is TRBV7-3 and J is TRBJ2-7, with D perhaps matching TRBD1 (5 bases). CDR1 is SGHTA, CDR2 FQGTGA, per germline. Trimming shortened V by 2 bases and J by 5 bases, and 10 bases separated the two germline ends. CDR3 length equals 13 residues. Here the CDR3 DNA reads TGTGCCAGCAGCTTAGGGGTGGGGCACGAGCAGTACCTC. This translates into CASSLGVGHEQYL.

Of note for this clonotype: In this CDR3 the conserved last residue, phenylalanine or tryptophan, is missing, so a read error is likely. The rearrangement links TRBV20-1 to TRBJ2-7; D is ambiguous. In germline, CDR1 is DFQATT, CDR2 SNEGSKA (reference sequence). The CDR3 contains 15 residues. Trimming took off 3 bases at V and 6 bases at J, with 21 bases between the two ends. CDR3 region: CSASTFESTAVEQYL. Here the CDR3 DNA reads TGCAGTGCTAGCACATTCGAGAGTACGGCTGTCGAGCAGTACCTC.

This clonotype occurred many times. This chain uses TRBV20-1 with TRBJ2-7, with 8 bases that match TRBD2. The CDR3 sequence is 13 residues long. Losses at the gene ends were 6 bases for V and 0 bases for J; bases not matched to a gene: 4. Germline CDR1 is DFQATT and CDR2 is SNEGSKA (reference sequence). The CDR3 DNA sequence: TGCAGTGCCCGCGGGGGGTACTCCTACGAGCAGTACTTC. Its translation is CSARGGYSYEQYF.

Note on this clonotype: This is likely a read error, given that the CDR3 carries no conserved phenylalanine or tryptophan at its end. This chain links TRBV20-1 with TRBJ2-5; either TRBD1 or TRBD2 may fit D (5 bases each). There are 13 residues in the CDR3. V lost 5 bases, J lost 5 bases, and 15 bases lay in between. Germline V lookup: CDR1 DFQATT, CDR2 SNEGSKA (reference sequence). In DNA, the CDR3 is TGCAGTGCTCGTCAGGGAGATGGGGAGACCCAGTACATC. Protein sequence: CSARQGDGETQYI.

Remarks on this clonotype: The conserved closing phenylalanine or tryptophan is absent in this CDR3, likely reflecting a read error. The V call is TRBV6-1, the J call TRBJ2-2, with D possibly being TRBD1 (6 bases). Per germline, CDR1 MNHNS and CDR2 SASEGT. The CDR3 consists of 17 residues. Trimming shortened V by 11 bases and J by 9 bases, and 31 bases separated the two germline ends. The CDR3 DNA reads TGTGCCGGCAATGAGACCCGGGACATGGGATTATCCCGGGAGCTGTTTTCT. Translating it yields CAGNETRDMGLSRELFS.

Of note for this clonotype: The missing conserved phenylalanine or tryptophan at the end of this CDR3 makes a read error likely. This chain links TRBV11-2 with TRBJ1-3; unclear D gene. The germline gives CDR1 SGHAT, CDR2 FQNNGV. This CDR3 region has 16 residues. Written as DNA, the CDR3 is TGTGTCAGCAGCTTAGTAGGCTCCTACTCTGGAAACACCATATATCTT. Residues: CVSSLVGSYSGNTIYL.

To note about this clonotype: The CDR3 ends on some other residue instead of the conserved phenylalanine or tryptophan, so this is likely a read error. The J gene is TRBJ2-1, the V gene TRBV20-1; 8 positions match TRBD1. CDR3 length: 20 amino acids. Germline CDR1 is DFQATT and CDR2 is SNEGSKA (reference sequence). Germline trimming cut 3 bases from V and 0 bases from J; bases unmatched to any gene: 19. CDR3 bases: TGCAGTGCTAGTGAGGGAGGAGGACAGGGCCTACTTTGCTCCTACAATGAGCAGTTCCTC. This sequence encodes CSASEGGGQGLLCSYNEQFL.

The sample holds many counts of this clonotype. V is TRBV12-3 or TRBV12-4 and J is TRBJ2-7; TRBD2 matches at 8 bases. The CDR3 spans 14 residues. V gave up 6 bases and J gave up 4 bases; unmatched junction bases: 8. CDR3 region: CASSPSGRGYEQYF. Here the CDR3 DNA reads TGTGCCAGCAGCCCAAGCGGGAGAGGGTACGAGCAGTACTTC.

This clonotype was counted a single time. The CDR3: CACRTGLAGSKRRDTQYF. The CDR3 DNA reads as TGTGCCTGTAGAACCGGACTAGCGGGAAGCAAAAGGCGAGATACGCAGTATTTT. V gene TRBV12-3 or TRBV12-4 combines with J gene TRBJ2-3, with 12 bases matching TRBD2. This CDR3 contains 18 residues. Trimming cost V 11 bases and J 5 bases; bases outside gene matches: 20.

In regard to this clonotype: Given a much more abundant clone one base away, this may be a read error. This sequence joins TRBV28 and TRBJ2-1, with D uncertain. Germline CDR1 and CDR2: MDHEN and SYDVKM. The CDR3 contains 14 residues. V was cut by 6 bases and J by 6 bases, with 15 bases left in between. CDR3 region: CASRKGVASNEQFF. DNA of the CDR3: TGTGCCAGCAGAAAGGGCGTGGCCTCCAATGAGCAGTTCTTC.

About this clonotype itself: Relative to the germline gene, one junction end is altered; a read error may explain this. The genes are TRBV6-5 and TRBJ2-1; D possibly corresponds to TRBD2 (6 bases). The CDR3 has 16 amino acids. The germline CDR1 and CDR2 sequences are MNHEY and SVGAGI. The DNA for the CDR3 is TGTGCCAGCATAGTGTCTATCGGGAGTGTGGAGAATGAACAGTTCTTC. Protein sequence: CASIVSIGSVENEQFF.

There are many counts of this clonotype. This chain uses TRBV6-6 with TRBJ2-3; the D is unclear. The CDR3 loop spans 11 amino acids. Per the germline V gene, CDR1 is MNHNY and CDR2 is SVGAGI (reference sequence). V lost 7 bases to trimming and J lost 5 bases, with 7 bases between them. The CDR3 sequence is CASTTGDTQYF. The DNA for the CDR3 is TGTGCCAGCACTACTGGAGATACGCAGTATTTT.

Turning to this clonotype: The germline gene is not matched at one end of the junction; a read error may be the cause. This chain links TRBV6-1 with TRBJ2-5; 8 bases are shared with TRBD2. The CDR3 is made up of 14 amino acids. In germline, CDR1 is MNHNS, CDR2 SASEGT. The CDR3 loop reads CASSETSVQEAQYF. The CDR3 DNA reads TGTGCCAGCAGTGAGACTAGCGTCCAAGAGGCCCAGTACTTC.

Note on this clonotype: A much larger clone differs from this one at a single base, so this may be a read error. The V gene is TRBV7-9, the J gene TRBJ2-3; TRBD2 is a possible D gene (6 bases). CDR3 length: 19 amino acids. Per the germline V gene, CDR1 is SEHNR and CDR2 is FQNEAQ (reference sequence). Trimming left V 5 bases short and J 0 bases short, with 24 bases between. The CDR3 loop reads CASSHPKRLGLSSTDTQYF. CDR3 bases: TGTGCCAGCAGCCATCCGAAGAGACTAGGACTTTCTAGCACAGATACGCAGTATTTT.

This clonotype was detected ten times or more. J is TRBJ2-2 and V is TRBV7-3; D not certain. The V gene's germline CDR1 is SGHTA and CDR2 FQGTGA. V dropped 1 base and J dropped 5 bases, with 11 bases sitting between them. This CDR3 is built from 15 residues. In DNA, the CDR3 is TGTGCCAGCAGCTTAAGAGCAGGATCGACCGGGGAGCTGTTTTTT. Amino acids: CASSLRAGSTGELFF.

This clonotype occurred many times. The chain combines TRBV5-5 with TRBJ2-7; either TRBD1 or TRBD2 may supply D (5 bases each). The V and J ends lost 4 bases and 1 base respectively, with 12 bases between them. The germline V gene has CDR1 SGHKS and CDR2 YYEKEE (reference sequence). The CDR3 is made up of 14 amino acids. DNA of the CDR3: TGTGCCAGCAGCACAGGACTCCTTTCCTACGAGCAGTACTTC. Amino acids: CASSTGLLSYEQYF.

Turning to this clonotype: One end of the junction fails to match germline, which may point to a read error. The rearrangement uses TRBV6-6 and TRBJ2-7; D possibly corresponds to TRBD1 (5 bases). This CDR3 has 13 amino acids. The V gene's germline CDR1 is MNHNY and CDR2 SVGAGI (reference sequence). CDR3 residues: CTSRETAIREQYF. For the CDR3, the DNA is TGTACCAGCAGGGAAACAGCTATCAGGGAGCAGTACTTC.

This clonotype was counted ten times or more. The chain joins TRBV20-1 to TRBJ2-5, with 8 positions matching TRBD1. CDR3 length equals 14 residues. V was pared by 2 bases and J by 1 base, with 3 bases of the junction left unmatched. Per the germline V gene, CDR1 is DFQATT and CDR2 is SNEGSKA (reference sequence). For the CDR3, the DNA is TGCAGTGCTAGACAGGGGGCGCGCCAAGAGACCCAGTACTTC. It yields the protein CSARQGARQETQYF.